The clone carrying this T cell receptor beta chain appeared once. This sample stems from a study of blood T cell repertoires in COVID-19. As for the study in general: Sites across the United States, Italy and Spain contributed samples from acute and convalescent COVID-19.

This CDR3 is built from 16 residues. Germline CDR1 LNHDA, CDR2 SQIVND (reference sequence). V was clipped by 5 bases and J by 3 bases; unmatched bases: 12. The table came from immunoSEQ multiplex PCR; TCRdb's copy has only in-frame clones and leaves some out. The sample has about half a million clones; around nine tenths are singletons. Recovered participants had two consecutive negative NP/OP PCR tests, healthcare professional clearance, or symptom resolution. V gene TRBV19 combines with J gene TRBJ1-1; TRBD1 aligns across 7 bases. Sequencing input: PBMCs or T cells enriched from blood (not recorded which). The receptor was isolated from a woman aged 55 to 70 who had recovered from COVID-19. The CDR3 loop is CASSAPPGTVDTEAFF. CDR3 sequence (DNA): TGTGCCAGTAGTGCACCACCCGGGACAGTGGACACTGAAGCTTTCTTT.